This T cell receptor (beta chain) is from a study of T cells in localized non-small cell lung cancer. The repertoire was sequenced with immunoSEQ multiplex PCR; TCRdb's copy has only in-frame clones and lacks some. Here the sample spans tens of thousands of clones, 75% to 90% being singletons. This clone was detected once. Specimen: peripheral blood, collected before any cancer treatment. This receptor was identified in a male donor at least 60 years old with stage III squamous cell lung carcinoma.

In DNA form, the CDR3 reads TGTGCCAGCAGCTTGTCGGGGGGAACTAACTATGGCTACACCTTC. This codes for CASSLSGGTNYGYTF. The rearrangement joins TRBV5-8 to TRBJ1-2; D possibly corresponds to TRBD1 (5 bases). The V gene's germline CDR1 is SGHTS and CDR2 YDEGEE. The length of the CDR3 is 15 residues. The V gene lost 1 base and the J gene lost 0 bases, with 10 bases spanning the gap.